This TCR beta chain was observed in a study of cytomegalovirus exposure and HLA in healthy donors. Overall study results and limits: Researchers had no immune exposure information except CMV serostatus available.

PCR involved 60 Vbeta and 13 Jbeta primers. Sequencing used immunoSEQ multiplex PCR; TCRdb keeps in-frame clones, though not all of them. In the table there are 95,000 to 150,000 clones, roughly 15% of which are singletons. CDR1 and CDR2 (germline): SGHTA, FQGNSA. The CDR3 spans 15 residues. V shed 4 bases and J shed 0 bases, with 12 bases lying between them. A note on this clone: Antigen specificity is unknown.

This TCR was sampled from a woman under 30 in good health and CMV-seronegative. This chain links TRBV7-2 with TRBJ1-1; the D is unclear. Material for sequencing was PBMCs. CDR3 DNA sequence: TGTGCCAGCAGCTCGGAGGGCGGAATGAACACTGAAGCTTTCTTT. Amino acids: CASSSEGGMNTEAFF.